The 29 T cell receptor beta chains below come from one sample, sequenced in a study of radiotherapy plus CTLA-4 blockade in lung cancer (dated by TCRdb to the late 2010s). Libraries were prepared through the immunoSEQ multiplex PCR assay. This immuneACCESS table, as held by TCRdb, lists in-frame sequences with V and J called but not all clones. Of the missing ones, under half trace to an unresolved V gene in checked studies; the others have no known cause. This sample is represented by approximately 48,000 clones; 84% of them were singletons. The ten largest clonotypes hold around 5.1% of the sample. The sample in question was peripheral blood, obtained from a patient treated with radiotherapy plus ipilimumab. Source of these receptors: a human donor with non-small cell lung cancer whose response to radiotherapy plus ipilimumab could not be evaluated.

The chain is built from TRBV2 and TRBJ2-7; 7 nucleotides line up with TRBD1. Germline V gene data show CDR1 as SNHLY and CDR2 as FYNNEI. The CDR3 sequence is 14 residues long. The V and J ends lost 5 bases and 0 bases, in that order; junction bases with no gene match: 4. The CDR3 DNA follows: TGTGCCAGCAGTTGGACAGGCGACTCCTACGAGCAGTACTTC. Translated, it gives CASSWTGDSYEQYF.

The chain joins TRBV7-6 to TRBJ2-1; possibly TRBD1 for D (6 bases). The length of the CDR3 is 13 residues. The germline CDR1 and CDR2 sequences are SGHVS and FNYEAQ. V gave up 5 bases and J gave up 9 bases, with 14 bases separating them. CDR3 nucleotide sequence: TGTGCCAGCAGCGTATCCCTCAGGGGTGAGCAGTTCTTC. Its translation: CASSVSLRGEQFF.

The chain joins TRBV2 to TRBJ2-1, with 7 bases fitting TRBD2. J gave up 2 bases and V 6 bases, and 7 bases lay outside the gene matches. The germline V gene has CDR1 SNHLY and CDR2 FYNNEI. The CDR3 contains 15 residues. For the CDR3, the DNA is TGTGCCAGCAGCGAGCGGGACCGTCCCTACAATGAGCAGTTCTTC. Its translation is CASSERDRPYNEQFF.

V and J are TRBV28 and TRBJ2-2, with 7 bases that match TRBD2. The CDR3 contains 15 residues. The V gene's germline CDR1 is MDHEN and CDR2 SYDVKM. With V trimmed by 6 bases and J by 1 base, 5 bases remained unmatched. CDR3 DNA sequence: TGTGCCAGCAGAGGAAGCGGGAAGAACACCGGGGAGCTGTTTTTT. Translated, it gives CASRGSGKNTGELFF.

In this sample, this clone turned up once. This chain uses TRBV7-9 with TRBJ2-3, with 8 bases aligning to TRBD1. The CDR3 is made up of 13 amino acids. In germline, CDR1 is SEHNR, CDR2 FQNEAQ (reference sequence). The V gene end was trimmed by 5 bases and the J gene end by 5 bases; junction bases not matched to a gene: 3. The CDR3 loop reads CASSRDRGDTQYF. CDR3 bases: TGTGCCAGCAGCCGCGACAGGGGAGATACGCAGTATTTT.

This chain links TRBV7-2 with TRBJ1-1; no reliable D call. The V end lost 2 bases, the J end lost 5 bases, and 12 bases lay between the germline ends. The germline V gene encodes CDR1 SGHTA and CDR2 FQGNSA. This CDR3 has 14 residues. CDR3 DNA sequence: TGTGCCAGCAGCTTACTTCTTAGTCCGACTGAAGCTTTCTTT. The encoded protein is CASSLLLSPTEAFF.

The rearrangement joins TRBV30 to TRBJ2-3; 9 bases fit TRBD2. V was pared by 0 bases and J by 3 bases, with 7 bases of the junction left unmatched. The CDR3 runs 16 residues. CDR1 and CDR2 from the germline V gene are GTSNPN and SVGIG (reference sequence). The CDR3 bases are TGTGCCTGGAGTGTAGGGGCGGGAGGGGCTACAGATACGCAGTATTTT. Translating gives CAWSVGAGGATDTQYF.

The chain employs TRBV4-1 and TRBJ2-7; 9 bases map to TRBD1. V lost 4 bases and J lost 3; bases outside the gene matches: 4. The CDR3 has 14 residues. The germline V gene has CDR1 MGHRA and CDR2 YSYEKL. The CDR3 region has the DNA TGCGCCAGCAGCCGTTCGGGACAGGGCTACGAGCAGTACTTC. Amino acid sequence: CASSRSGQGYEQYF.

The chain combines TRBV6-5 with TRBJ1-1, with D maybe TRBD1 (5 bases). The length of the CDR3 is 13 residues. The V gene lost 4 bases and the J gene lost 5 bases, with 11 bases spanning the gap. CDR1 and CDR2 from the germline V gene are MNHEY and SVGAGI. The CDR3: CASSFGGGTEAFF. In DNA, the CDR3 is TGTGCCAGCAGTTTTGGGGGGGGAACTGAAGCTTTCTTT.

The rearrangement joins TRBV7-3 to TRBJ1-4, with D possibly TRBD1 on 5 matching bases. The germline CDR1 and CDR2 sequences are SGHTA and FQGTGA. V gave up 5 bases and J gave up 3 bases, with 13 bases separating them. The CDR3 consists of 15 residues. The CDR3 nucleotides read TGTGCCAGCAGCGCGGGGGGTGGGCCTAATGAAAAACTGTTTTTT. Translated: CASSAGGGPNEKLFF.

The V call is TRBV4-2, the J call TRBJ1-2; maybe TRBD1 (6 bases). CDR1 and CDR2 (germline): LGHNA, YNFKEQ. The V and J ends lost 0 bases and 8 bases respectively, with 16 bases between them. There are 15 residues in the CDR3. Written as DNA, the CDR3 is TGTGCCAGCAGCCAAGATCAGGGGCAGGGAAACGGCTACACCTTC. It translates to CASSQDQGQGNGYTF.

The chain recombines TRBV18 with TRBJ2-1; D gene ambiguous. From germline, CDR1 is KGHSH and CDR2 LQKENI. This CDR3 is built from 11 residues. V lost 1 base, J lost 12 bases, and 7 bases lay in between. The CDR3 sequence: CASSPQVLQFF. The CDR3 DNA reads TGTGCCAGCTCACCACAAGTACTGCAGTTCTTC.

This chain links TRBV9 with TRBJ2-7, with 9 bases fitting TRBD1. The CDR3 runs to 15 residues. Trimming removed 0 bases from V and 2 bases from J; junction bases left unmatched: 3. In germline, CDR1 is SGDLS, CDR2 YYNGEE. The CDR3 region has the DNA TGTGCCAGCAGCGTAGGCGGGACAGGGACCTACGAGCAGTACTTC. Amino acid sequence: CASSVGGTGTYEQYF. Drawing the rest from reference TRBV9 and TRBJ2-7, the complete variable domain is DSGVTQTPKHLITATGQRVTLRCSPRSGDLSVYWYQQSLDQGLQFLIQYYNGEERAKGNILERFSAQQFPDLHSELNLSSLELGDSALYFCASSVGGTGTYEQYFGPGTRLTVT.

The chain employs TRBV2 and TRBJ2-7, with TRBD1 identical over 9 bases. The V and J ends lost 10 bases and 5 bases, in that order; junction bases with no gene match: 9. Per the germline V gene, CDR1 is SNHLY and CDR2 is FYNNEI. The length of the CDR3 is 13 residues. In DNA form, the CDR3 reads TGTGCCACGACCGGGACAGGGAGACACGAGCAGTACTTC. This sequence encodes CATTGTGRHEQYF. The full variable domain, in which reference TRBV2 and TRBJ2-7 provide the parts outside the CDR3, is EPEVTQTPSHQVTQMGQEVILRCVPISNHLYFYWYRQILGQKVEFLVSFYNNEISEKSEIFDDQFSVERPDGSNFTLKIRSTKLEDSAMYFCATTGTGRHEQYFGPGTRLTVT.

The rearrangement uses TRBV7-2 and TRBJ2-7; D is perhaps TRBD2 (5 bases). V lost 1 base and J lost 4, with 14 bases in between. Germline V lookup: CDR1 SGHTA, CDR2 FQGNSA. The CDR3 contains 15 residues. In DNA form, the CDR3 reads TGTGCCAGCAGCTTAGGGCTAGCCTCGTTATACGAGCAGTACTTC. Translating it yields CASSLGLASLYEQYF.

This sequence joins TRBV7-2 and TRBJ2-7, with 7 bases that match TRBD2. CDR3 size: 15 residues. Germline-derived CDR1 and CDR2 are SGHTA and FQGNSA. With V trimmed by 6 bases and J by 3 bases, 11 bases remained unmatched. The chain's CDR3 is CASSSRIGRVYEQYF. The CDR3 DNA is TGTGCCAGCAGTTCGAGAATTGGGAGGGTCTACGAGCAGTACTTC.

The chain links TRBV4-3 to TRBJ2-1; D is possibly TRBD1 (6 bases). Per the germline V gene, CDR1 is LGHNA and CDR2 is YSLEER. V lost 2 bases to trimming and J lost 5 bases, with 10 bases between them. The CDR3 has 14 residues. This CDR3 reads CASSQYTGNNEQFF. In DNA, the CDR3 is TGCGCCAGCAGCCAATACACAGGGAACAATGAGCAGTTCTTC.

This CDR3 is CASSVGVRGSETQYF. For the CDR3, the DNA is TGTGCCAGCAGCGTAGGGGTCAGGGGTAGCGAGACCCAGTACTTC. The rearrangement links TRBV9 to TRBJ2-5; TRBD1 might be the D (6 bases). Trimming stripped 0 bases from V and 5 bases from J, with 14 bases between. CDR1 is SGDLS, CDR2 YYNGEE, per germline. The CDR3 extends over 15 amino acids.

The chain is built from TRBV2 and TRBJ2-5; D is unclear. The end of the DNA is better explained by TRBJ2-7, so the J call may be wrong. There are 12 residues in the CDR3. Germline V gives CDR1 SNHLY, CDR2 FYNNEI. The CDR3 DNA follows: TGTGCCAGCAGTAAAATTTCCTACGAGCAGTACTTC. It specifies CASSKISYEQYF.

This clone was recorded a few times. The rearrangement links TRBV28 to TRBJ1-2; 8 bases match TRBD1. Germline CDR1 is MDHEN and CDR2 is SYDVKM. Losses at the gene ends were 3 bases for V and 4 bases for J; bases not matched to a gene: 7. The CDR3 is 15 residues long. The CDR3 region has the DNA TGTGCCAGCAGTTTTCGGGACAGGCCCCGCTATGGCTACACCTTC. Encoded protein: CASSFRDRPRYGYTF.

The rearrangement uses TRBV28 and TRBJ1-5, with 7 bases identical to TRBD1. The V segment lost 7 bases and the J segment 3 bases; nucleotides outside the gene matches: 12. The CDR3 runs to 16 residues. Looked up from germline, CDR1 is MDHEN and CDR2 is SYDVKM. CDR3 nucleotides: TGTGCCAGCACCCAAGGGGGGACAGCTCCCAATCAGCCCCAGCATTTT. Protein: CASTQGGTAPNQPQHF.

V is TRBV9 and J is TRBJ2-3, with 9 nucleotides matching TRBD2. Germline V gives CDR1 SGDLS, CDR2 YYNGEE. The CDR3 sequence is 19 residues long. Trimming at V came to 0 bases and at J to 0 bases, leaving 11 bases not matched to a gene. CDR3 nucleotide sequence: TGTGCCAGCAGCGTAGGGGCTAGCGGGACGGGGCTTAGCACAGATACGCAGTATTTT. As protein: CASSVGASGTGLSTDTQYF.

This sequence joins TRBV4-3 and TRBJ1-2; D is uncertain. Germline lookup yields CDR1 LGHNA and CDR2 YSLEER. CDR3 length: 16 residues. The germline V and J ends were trimmed by 0 bases and 1 base, with 12 bases remaining between them. This CDR3 is CASSQDRAAFNYGYTF. DNA of the CDR3: TGCGCCAGCAGCCAAGATCGAGCGGCTTTTAACTATGGCTACACCTTC.

The chain links TRBV28 to TRBJ2-5; TRBD2 agrees at 11 bases. Trimming took 5 bases from V and 4 from J; bases not matched to a gene: 12. CDR1 is MDHEN and CDR2 is SYDVKM in the germline V gene. CDR3 size: 17 residues. In nucleotides, the CDR3 is TGTGCCAGCAGTCAAACTAGCGGGAGCCGTCCCACAGAGACCCAGTACTTC. Translating it yields CASSQTSGSRPTETQYF.

The CDR3 spells CASSLEGQTSGNTIYF. CDR3 nucleotide sequence: TGCGCCAGCAGCTTGGAGGGACAGACCTCTGGAAACACCATATATTTT. The gene calls are TRBV5-1 and TRBJ1-3; 7 nucleotides match TRBD1. J gave up 0 bases and V 0 bases, and 3 bases lay outside the gene matches. Germline V gene data show CDR1 as SGHRS and CDR2 as YFSETQ. The CDR3 runs to 16 residues.

This rearrangement joins TRBV5-4 to TRBJ2-5, with TRBD2 matching over 7 bases. In germline, CDR1 is SGHNT, CDR2 YYREEE (reference sequence). The CDR3 runs 15 residues. V dropped 0 bases and J dropped 5; count of bases not matched to a gene: 7. CDR3 sequence (DNA): TGTGCCAGCAGCTTGGGGGGCGCGGGAGTTGAGACCCAGTACTTC. Translating it yields CASSLGGAGVETQYF.

The V and J genes are TRBV19 and TRBJ2-1; 7 bases fit TRBD2. The germline V gene has CDR1 LNHDA and CDR2 SQIVND (reference sequence). The junction had 3 bases not matched to a gene; V was cut back by 1 base and J by 3 bases. The CDR3 runs to 15 residues. The CDR3 loop reads CASSIGLADYNEQFF. In DNA, the CDR3 is TGTGCCAGTAGTATAGGGCTAGCGGACTACAATGAGCAGTTCTTC.

The rearrangement joins TRBV19 to TRBJ2-4; 9 bases are a match to TRBD1. This CDR3 comprises 16 residues. Unmatched junction bases numbered 6, after V lost 3 bases and J lost 3 bases. Germline lookup yields CDR1 LNHDA and CDR2 SQIVND (reference sequence). The CDR3 sequence: CASSIKDRGFKNIQYF. Written as DNA, the CDR3 is TGTGCCAGTAGTATTAAGGACAGGGGCTTCAAAAACATTCAGTACTTC.

The chain has TRBV29-1 and TRBJ2-7, with D perhaps TRBD1 (5 bases). The V end lost 3 bases, the J end lost 2 bases, and 14 bases lay between the germline ends. This CDR3 region has 14 residues. Germline V gene lookup returns CDR1 SQVTM and CDR2 ANQGSEA. This CDR3 is CSVEVGLQAYEQYF. Here the CDR3 DNA reads TGCAGCGTTGAGGTGGGGCTCCAGGCCTACGAGCAGTACTTC.